This T cell receptor beta chain is drawn from a study of patients and donors after allogeneic stem cell transplantation. TCRdb processed the RT-PCR reads anew with MiXCR; each CDR3 protein has one entry. The profile covers some 960,000 distinct CDR3 sequences, with more than 15% appearing a single time and approximately 5.9% taken by the ten largest. The sequencing sample was made of blood, either unsorted or a sorted T cell fraction (not recorded which). The receptor's source is a human donor who was either an allogeneic HSCT recipient or a stem cell or donor lymphocyte infusion donor (not recorded which). It is not recorded whose cells these are; they may come from a transplant donor.

This CDR3 reads CASSPGHRAGGPEAFF. CDR3 DNA sequence: TGCGCCAGCAGCCCGGGCCACAGGGCCGGGGGGCCTGAAGCTTTCTTT. This rearrangement joins TRBV5-1 to TRBJ1-1; a weak D match, TRBD1 (6 bases). Germline CDR1 is SGHRS and CDR2 is YFSETQ. V dropped 4 bases and J dropped 6 bases, with 22 bases sitting between them. The CDR3 contains 16 residues.